The source of this T cell receptor beta chain is a study of T cell responses to AZD1222 COVID-19 vaccine. The CDR3 has 14 amino acids. Germline V gives CDR1 MGHDK, CDR2 SYGVNS. The study's findings and limits: Close to half of all spike-specific TCRs reportedly target regions of the variants that are unmutated.

Turning to this clone: The target antigen is unknown. At one end, the junction sequence differs from germline, possibly due to a read error.

This table comes from immunoSEQ multiplex PCR, and its TCRdb copy is limited to in-frame clones, with some not included. This table has around 100,000 clones, roughly nine tenths appearing once. The rearrangement links TRBV25-1 to TRBJ2-7, with unresolved D. The source material was peripheral blood, sampled on day 0 of AZD1222 vaccination. The receptor was derived from an adult in good health. The CDR3 region has the DNA TGTGCCAGCAGTCCTGGAGCCGGCGCTTACGGGCAGTACTTC. It yields the protein CASSPGAGAYGQYF.